This passage covers 3 T cell receptor beta chains from one sample sequenced in a study of technical replicates of blood from a handful of donors. Sequencing used immunoSEQ multiplex PCR; TCRdb keeps in-frame clones, though not all of them. The sample shows under 90,000 clones, roughly 94% of them seen only once. What was sequenced was T cells isolated from PBMCs. These receptors all stem from a human donor in good health.

This chain links TRBV19 with TRBJ2-2, with TRBD2 identical over 10 bases. The CDR3 totals 20 residues. CDR1 LNHDA and CDR2 SQIVND come from the germline V gene (reference sequence). Losses at the gene ends were 3 bases for V and 0 bases for J; bases not matched to a gene: 13. The CDR3: CASSMDRTSGGLANTGELFF. CDR3 coding DNA: TGTGCCAGTAGTATGGATCGGACTAGCGGAGGCCTCGCGAACACCGGGGAGCTGTTTTTT.

The rearrangement links TRBV11-3 to TRBJ2-7; 7 bases align to TRBD1. CDR1 SGHNT and CDR2 YENEEA come from the germline V gene. There are 15 residues in the CDR3. Trimming at V came to 1 base and at J to 4 bases, leaving 7 bases not matched to a gene. In DNA, the CDR3 is TGTGCCAGCAGCTTAGTCGGGACAGCACAATACGAGCAGTACTTC. Amino acid sequence: CASSLVGTAQYEQYF. Using reference TRBV11-3 and TRBJ2-7 for the parts outside the CDR3, the full variable domain is EAGVVQSPRYKIIEKKQPVAFWCNPISGHNTLYWYLQNLGQGPELLIRYENEEAVDDSQLPKDRFSAERLKGVDSTLKIQPAELGDSAVYLCASSLVGTAQYEQYFGPGTRLTVT.

The chain combines TRBV7-3 with TRBJ1-2; no reliable D call. The V and J ends lost 3 bases and 6 bases respectively, with 11 bases between them. Germline CDR1 reads SGHTA; CDR2 reads FQGTGA. The length of the CDR3 is 13 residues. In DNA form, the CDR3 reads TGTGCCAGCAGCTTGGGGTCGAGGGATGGCTACACCTTC. This sequence encodes CASSLGSRDGYTF.